These T cell receptor beta chains were read from a single sample in a study of cytomegalovirus exposure and HLA in healthy donors. Sequencing used immunoSEQ multiplex PCR; TCRdb keeps in-frame clones, though not all of them. The repertoire consists of 150,000 to 200,000 clones, with about nine tenths occurring once and the leading ten covering less than 9.5%. Input material: PBMCs. All receptors come from a man aged 25-45 years in good health and CMV-seropositive. Each CDR3 is given with its conserved first and last residue. D genes are given only for firm matches.

>.|TRBV7-6|TRBJ2-2
CASSGTVTGELFF
>.|TRBV5-1|TRBJ2-2
CASSLLEGTNTGELFF
>.|TRBV4-3|TRBJ1-5
CASSYAGGGQPQHF
>TRBD1|TRBV19|TRBJ1-1
CASSTLTGLLNTEAFF
>TRBD1|TRBV9|TRBJ2-7
CASSVGTGQGINRYEQYF
>.|TRBV7-2|TRBJ2-7
CASSLGVHEQYF
>.|TRBV18|TRBJ2-1
CASSPPWTTVYNEQFF
>TRBD1|TRBV29-1|TRBJ2-3
CSVGRQGGTDTQYF
>TRBD1|TRBV7-2|TRBJ1-1
CASSIGQATEAFF
>TRBD2|TRBV7-3|TRBJ2-3
CASSELAATDTQYF
>TRBD2|TRBV5-4|TRBJ2-3
CASNMMGLAGVTDTQYF
>TRBD2|TRBV4-2|TRBJ2-7
CASSPSTSGSLEQYF
>TRBD2|TRBV4-2|TRBJ2-1
CASSPEVRTSGYNEQFF
>.|TRBV6-1|TRBJ2-5
CASSDNRETQYF
>TRBD1|TRBV9|TRBJ2-2
CASSARYRGRGDTGELFF
>.|TRBV9|TRBJ1-2
CASSKTGVYGYTF
>TRBD1|TRBV27|TRBJ1-5
CASSPGQGYQPQHF
>.|TRBV11-3|TRBJ1-1
CASRSVETNTEAFF
>.|TRBV28|TRBJ2-3
CASRTDKLGSRTDTQYF
>.|TRBV27|TRBJ1-5
CASRPDGNSNQPQHF
>TRBD2|TRBV6-1|TRBJ2-2
CASSEREGYTGELFF
>.|TRBV6-6|TRBJ1-4
CASSYEGRREKLFF
>.|TRBV6-6|TRBJ1-1
CASSDLSIGAFF
>.|TRBV5-1|TRBJ1-6
CASSLDSDSPLHF
>.|TRBV6-6|TRBJ2-5
CASSYGGSQETQYF
>.|TRBV10-1|TRBJ1-5
CASSESSTNFISPPQHF
>TRBD2|TRBV14|TRBJ2-1
CASSQGLAGAYNEQFF
>TRBD1|TRBV9|TRBJ1-5
CASSPGGAGPQHF
>.|TRBV6-1|TRBJ2-7
CASSEVGQSYEQYF
>.|TRBV30|TRBJ1-2
CAWTLGGLSYTF
>TRBD2|TRBV5-4|TRBJ2-3
CASSPNGGVGTDTQYF
>TRBD1|TRBV19|TRBJ1-2
CASSITPTGTNYGYTF
>.|TRBV28|TRBJ1-3
CASSPGLTGNTIYF
>TRBD1|TRBV6-1|TRBJ1-2
CASRRQGDYGYTF
>TRBD2|TRBV6-5|TRBJ2-1
CASRPSGVLAEQFF
>.|TRBV6-1|TRBJ2-2
CASSEAGDTGELFF
>.|TRBV28|TRBJ2-7
CASSLLGSYEQYF
>.|TRBV9|TRBJ1-6
CASSEGIGFPLHF
>TRBD1|TRBV5-6|TRBJ2-7
CASSPDPGQLEYEQYF
>.|TRBV18|TRBJ2-7
CASSGRDSSYEQYF
>TRBD2|TRBV29-1|TRBJ2-3
CSVDSGTPTDTQYF